The entry that follows covers one T cell receptor (beta chain) sequence. Germline loops: CDR1 SNHLY, CDR2 FYNNEI. Trimming pared 3 bases from V and 2 bases from J, leaving 7 bases between. This CDR3 contains 13 residues. The record originates from a study of CD8 T cells in Susac syndrome. Sequencing of TCR beta covered CD8+ and CD4+ T cells obtained from blood. Through negative isolation, CD4+ and CD8+ T cells were obtained, while TEMRA cells were enriched using FACS. Reverse transcription used roughly 0.5 to 1 ug RNA and random hexamers. TCRdb recomputed calls from the immunoSEQ multiplex PCR reads with MiXCR, one row per CDR3 protein. The repertoire includes about 160,000 distinct CDR3 sequences, 93% of them detected once, and roughly 0.13% sits in the top ten.

V is TRBV2 and J is TRBJ2-5; D call uncertain. The sequencing sample was made of CD4+ T cells from PBMCs. This TCR derives from a human donor in good health. Here the CDR3 reads CASSERLQETQYF. The CDR3 DNA reads as TGTGCCAGCAGTGAGCGGTTACAAGAGACCCAGTACTTC.